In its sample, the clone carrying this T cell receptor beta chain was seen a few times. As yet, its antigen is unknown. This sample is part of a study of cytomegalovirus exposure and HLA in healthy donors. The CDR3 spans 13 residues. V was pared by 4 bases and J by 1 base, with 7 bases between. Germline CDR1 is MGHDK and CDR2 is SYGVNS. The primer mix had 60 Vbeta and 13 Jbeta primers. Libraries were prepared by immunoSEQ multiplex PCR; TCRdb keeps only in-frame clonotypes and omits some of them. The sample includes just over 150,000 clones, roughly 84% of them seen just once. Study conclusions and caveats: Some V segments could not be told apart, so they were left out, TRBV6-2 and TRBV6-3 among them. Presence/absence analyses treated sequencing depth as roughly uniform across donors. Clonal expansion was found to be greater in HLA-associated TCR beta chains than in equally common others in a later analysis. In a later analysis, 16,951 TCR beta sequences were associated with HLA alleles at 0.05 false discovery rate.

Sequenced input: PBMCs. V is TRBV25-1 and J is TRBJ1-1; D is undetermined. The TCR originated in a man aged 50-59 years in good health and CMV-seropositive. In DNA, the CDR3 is TGTGCCAGCAGTGTAACAGCGAACACTGAAGCTTTCTTT. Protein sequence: CASSVTANTEAFF.